The 13 T cell receptor beta chains reported below all come from one sample, sequenced in a study of shared clonotypes between healthy human individuals. The assay was immunoSEQ multiplex PCR, and TCRdb's table has in-frame clones only and misses some. The sample lists fewer than 2.5 million clones; approximately 93% were seen once. Sequencing was done on a sample of naive CD4+ T cells from PBMCs. Stated subset: CD45RA+ positively selected. The source of these receptors is a man aged 18-30 years in good health. Some clones in this sample may be carry-over from other donors' samples.

The rearrangement links TRBV5-8 to TRBJ2-5; 7 nucleotides match TRBD1. Germline CDR1 is SGHTS and CDR2 is YDEGEE. This CDR3 has 15 amino acids. With 4 bases clipped from V and 1 base from J, the junction kept 7 bases outside the gene matches. The CDR3: CASSLKGQPQETQYF. The CDR3 DNA sequence: TGTGCCAGCAGCCTGAAGGGACAGCCCCAAGAGACCCAGTACTTC.

This clone was detected only once. The CDR3: CASSPTGWDYGYTF. In DNA form, the CDR3 reads TGTGCCAGCAGTCCGACAGGGTGGGACTATGGCTACACCTTC. The chain employs TRBV28 and TRBJ1-2, with TRBD1 identical over 7 bases. The CDR3 loop spans 14 amino acids. V dropped 5 bases and J dropped 3; count of bases not matched to a gene: 6. Germline CDR1 MDHEN, CDR2 SYDVKM.

The chain links TRBV4-2 to TRBJ2-5, with 9 bases identical to TRBD1. The DNA end is more similar to TRBJ2-7, so the J call may be wrong. The length of the CDR3 is 14 residues. Germline V gene data show CDR1 as LGHNA and CDR2 as YNFKEQ. The CDR3 loop reads CASSQGGQGTEQYF. The CDR3 bases are TGTGCCAGCAGCCAAGGGGGACAGGGCACCGAGCAGTACTTC.

The table lists this clone with a count of one. V usage is TRBV14 and J usage is TRBJ2-1, with a tentative D call TRBD1 (6 bases). The CDR3 has 14 amino acids. Germline V lookup: CDR1 SGHDN, CDR2 FVKESK. The V end lost 1 base, the J end lost 15 bases, and 19 bases lay between the germline ends. The CDR3 sequence: CASSQAPTGFQTFF. The CDR3, as DNA: TGTGCCAGCAGCCAAGCTCCGACAGGATTTCAGACGTTCTTC.

This chain uses TRBV21-1 with TRBJ1-5. TRBV21-1 is marked as a pseudogene. CDR3 size: 16 residues. The CDR3 sequence is CASSKVDSPSNQPQHF. The CDR3 DNA reads TGTGCCAGCAGCAAAGTCGACTCCCCAAGCAATCAGCCCCAGCATTTT.

This clone was found many times. The chain couples TRBV28 to TRBJ2-7; 11 bases are a match to TRBD2. Germline CDR1 MDHEN, CDR2 SYDVKM. The trim removed 5 bases at V and 0 bases at J, leaving 12 bases unmatched. There are 18 residues in the CDR3. The CDR3 DNA is TGTGCCAGCAGTGAGTCTCTTAGCGGGAGGGTCTCCTCCTACGAGCAGTACTTC. Translated, it gives CASSESLSGRVSSYEQYF.

V usage is TRBV5-1 and J usage is TRBJ2-7, with D tentatively TRBD1 (5 bases). V was trimmed by 2 bases and J by 5 bases, leaving 14 bases between them. Germline CDR1 is SGHRS and CDR2 is YFSETQ. CDR3 length: 14 amino acids. DNA of the CDR3: TGCGCCAGCAGCTTCATTCAGGGTACCCACGAGCAGTACTTC. Its protein is CASSFIQGTHEQYF.

The chain has TRBV7-8 and TRBJ1-2; no definite D call. The germline gives CDR1 SGHVS, CDR2 FQNEAQ. Trimming removed 0 bases from V and 2 bases from J, with 4 bases in between. This CDR3 is 13 amino acids long. CDR3 in DNA: TGTGCCAGCAGCTTAGCCAGCAACTATGGCTACACCTTC. This translates into CASSLASNYGYTF.

This chain joins TRBV25-1 and TRBJ1-1, with a tentative D call TRBD1 (6 bases). V was cut by 3 bases and J by 5 bases, with 16 bases left in between. CDR3 length equals 15 residues. Germline-derived CDR1 and CDR2 are MGHDK and SYGVNS. CDR3 in amino acids: CASSDPRGGGTEAFF. CDR3 DNA sequence: TGTGCCAGCAGTGACCCAAGAGGGGGTGGAACTGAAGCTTTCTTT.

The gene calls are TRBV5-4 and TRBJ2-7, with 10 bases aligning to TRBD1. Germline-derived CDR1 and CDR2 are SGHNT and YYREEE (reference sequence). The trim removed 4 bases at V and 2 bases at J, leaving 6 bases unmatched. This CDR3 region has 15 residues. The CDR3 nucleotides are TGTGCCAGCAGCCTTGGACAGGGGGGTCCCTACGAGCAGTACTTC. It codes for CASSLGQGGPYEQYF.

The chain carries TRBV7-9 and TRBJ2-7; D unresolved. V lost 5 bases, J lost 6 bases, and 20 bases lay in between. Germline V gene data show CDR1 as SEHNR and CDR2 as FQNEAQ (reference sequence). The CDR3 extends over 15 amino acids. The CDR3 nucleotides read TGTGCCAGCAGCCCTGGTTCCCCCCTCATCGGCGAGCAGTACTTC. It codes for CASSPGSPLIGEQYF.

On this clone: Other DNA variants within this sample encode the same CDR3. The rearrangement joins TRBV9 to TRBJ2-3; perhaps TRBD2 as D (6 bases). Looked up from germline, CDR1 is SGDLS and CDR2 is YYNGEE. The CDR3 length is 15 residues. The ends were cut back, 0 bases at V and 4 bases at J, with 12 bases in the middle. The CDR3 DNA reads as TGTGCCAGCAGCGTAGACGTGGGAGGCGCAGATACGCAGTATTTT. This codes for CASSVDVGGADTQYF.

To note about this clone: The same CDR3 is also encoded by other DNA sequences in this sample. V gene TRBV27 combines with J gene TRBJ1-2; no reliable D call. V was trimmed by 2 bases and J by 0 bases, leaving 4 bases between them. The CDR3 is 13 amino acids. Looked up from germline, CDR1 is MNHEY and CDR2 is SMNVEV (reference sequence). The CDR3 DNA reads as TGTGCCAGCAGTTTACTAGCTAACTATGGCTACACCTTC. This translates into CASSLLANYGYTF.